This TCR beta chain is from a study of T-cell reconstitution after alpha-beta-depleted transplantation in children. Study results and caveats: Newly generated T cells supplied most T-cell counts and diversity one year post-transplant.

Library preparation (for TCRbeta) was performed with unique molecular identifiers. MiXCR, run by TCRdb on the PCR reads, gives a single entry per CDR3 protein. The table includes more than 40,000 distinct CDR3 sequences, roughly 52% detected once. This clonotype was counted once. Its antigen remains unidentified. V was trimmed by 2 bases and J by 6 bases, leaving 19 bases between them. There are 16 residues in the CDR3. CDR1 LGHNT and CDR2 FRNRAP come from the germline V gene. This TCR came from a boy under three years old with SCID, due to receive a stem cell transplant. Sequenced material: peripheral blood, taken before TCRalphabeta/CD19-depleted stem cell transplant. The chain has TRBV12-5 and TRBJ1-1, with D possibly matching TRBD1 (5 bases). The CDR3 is CASGLRQTLIGAEAFF. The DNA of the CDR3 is TGTGCTAGTGGTTTGAGACAGACCCTTATAGGCGCTGAAGCTTTCTTT.